These 18 T cell receptor beta chains originate from one sample sequenced in a study of cytomegalovirus exposure and HLA in healthy donors. The PCR ran on 60 Vbeta and 13 Jbeta primers. This table comes from immunoSEQ multiplex PCR, and its TCRdb copy is limited to in-frame clones, with some not included. Among around 180,000 clones, 65% to 75% were seen once, and the ten largest hold about 1.6%. The sequencing input was PBMCs. The receptor source for this set is a girl under 18 in good health and CMV-seronegative.

The table lists this clone with a few counts. This chain joins TRBV5-6 and TRBJ2-1, with TRBD2 as a possible D gene (7 bases). This CDR3 contains 15 residues. The germline gives CDR1 SGHDT, CDR2 YYEEEE. The V gene lost 0 bases and the J gene lost 8 bases, with 15 bases spanning the gap. The CDR3 DNA follows: TGTGCCAGCAGCTTGGGAGGGGGGGTACTGGATGAGCAGTTCTTC. It translates to CASSLGGGVLDEQFF.

This chain connects TRBV7-6 to TRBJ2-2; 7 bases fit TRBD2. In germline, CDR1 is SGHVS, CDR2 FNYEAQ. V gave up 5 bases and J gave up 1 base; unmatched junction bases: 10. The CDR3 sequence is 17 residues long. The CDR3, as DNA: TGTGCCAGCAGCGCACACTGGGCGGGGGAGAACACCGGGGAGCTGTTTTTT. Amino acids: CASSAHWAGENTGELFF.

The genes are TRBV5-1 and TRBJ2-1, with 11 bases lining up with TRBD2. Germline V gene lookup returns CDR1 SGHRS and CDR2 YFSETQ. Trimming took 0 bases from V and 8 from J; bases not matched to a gene: 13. This CDR3 is built from 18 residues. The CDR3 spells CASSLALAGGQGRHEQFF. The CDR3 nucleotides are TGCGCCAGCAGCTTGGCGCTAGCGGGGGGCCAAGGGAGGCATGAGCAGTTCTTC.

The V and J genes are TRBV6-1 and TRBJ1-5, with D possibly being TRBD1 (6 bases). Germline V gene sequence: CDR1 MNHNS, CDR2 SASEGT. The V and J ends lost 3 bases and 4 bases respectively, with 16 bases between them. This CDR3 has 16 amino acids. This chain's CDR3 is CASSDRDTLRNQPQHF. CDR3 DNA sequence: TGTGCCAGCAGTGACCGGGACACCTTACGGAATCAGCCCCAGCATTTT.

The CDR3 DNA follows: TGTGCCAGCATAAAGGGGGCTCTCTACAATGAGCAGTTCTTC. Translating it yields CASIKGALYNEQFF. The chain couples TRBV6-5 to TRBJ2-1; 7 bases fit TRBD1. V gave up 7 bases and J gave up 3 bases; unmatched junction bases: 6. Germline CDR1 is MNHEY and CDR2 is SVGAGI. The CDR3 is made up of 14 amino acids.

The rearrangement uses TRBV6-1 and TRBJ2-3; 10 nucleotides match TRBD2. This CDR3 spans 13 amino acids. V was clipped by 7 bases and J by 3 bases; unmatched bases: 1. The germline gives CDR1 MNHNS, CDR2 SASEGT. Here the CDR3 DNA reads TGTGCCAGCACACTAGCGGGGACAGATACGCAGTATTTT. Translation gives CASTLAGTDTQYF.

The chain is built from TRBV2 and TRBJ1-2, with no clear D. V lost 7 bases, J lost 6 bases, and 12 bases lay in between. Germline V lookup: CDR1 SNHLY, CDR2 FYNNEI. This CDR3 has 12 amino acids. The CDR3 DNA reads TGTGCCAGCACCCGAGCGGGAGATGGCTACACCTTC. The encoded protein is CASTRAGDGYTF.

The rearrangement joins TRBV10-3 to TRBJ1-5, with D unresolved. The CDR3 has 13 amino acids. The germline V and J ends were trimmed by 5 bases and 4 bases, with 9 bases remaining between them. CDR1 ENHRY and CDR2 SYGVKD come from the germline V gene. The chain's CDR3 is CAISFDGNQPQHF. Here the CDR3 DNA reads TGTGCCATCAGTTTTGACGGGAATCAGCCCCAGCATTTT.

V usage is TRBV11-2 and J usage is TRBJ1-1; no clear D gene. V lost 9 bases, J lost 1 base, and 9 bases lay in between. Looked up from germline, CDR1 is SGHAT and CDR2 is FQNNGV. This CDR3 is built from 12 residues. CDR3 nucleotides: TGTGCCAGTCAGTCGTGGAACACTGAAGCTTTCTTT. Its translation: CASQSWNTEAFF.

The rearrangement uses TRBV29-1 and TRBJ1-1; 9 bases map to TRBD1. Germline V gene lookup returns CDR1 SQVTM and CDR2 ANQGSEA. Trimming at V came to 6 bases and at J to 7 bases, leaving 9 bases not matched to a gene. CDR3 length: 13 residues. For the CDR3, the DNA is TGCAGCGTAGAAAAGACAGGGGGGTTTGAAGCTTTCTTT. The encoded protein is CSVEKTGGFEAFF.

This clone was seen just once. The chain has TRBV6-5 and TRBJ2-7, with TRBD2 matching 8 bases. From germline, CDR1 is MNHEY and CDR2 SVGAGI. The CDR3 has 15 residues. The V gene end was trimmed by 6 bases and the J gene end by 7 bases; junction bases not matched to a gene: 14. The DNA of the CDR3 is TGTGCCAGCAGCCCCCAGCGGGGGCACGGTAGGGAGCAGTACTTC. As protein: CASSPQRGHGREQYF.

The chain links TRBV5-1 to TRBJ2-5; 8 nucleotides match TRBD2. The CDR3 sequence is 17 residues long. With V trimmed by 3 bases and J by 5 bases, 15 bases remained unmatched. Germline CDR1 reads SGHRS; CDR2 reads YFSETQ. The CDR3 DNA reads TGCGCCAGCAGCTGGAGGCTTACTAGGCGGGGGGAGGAGACCCAGTACTTC. Translated: CASSWRLTRRGEETQYF.

V usage is TRBV10-2 and J usage is TRBJ1-3, with a weak D call TRBD1 (5 bases). With 0 bases removed from V and 0 bases from J, the gap between germline ends came to 12 bases. The V gene's germline CDR1 is WSHSY and CDR2 SAAADI. The CDR3 loop spans 17 amino acids. Written as DNA, the CDR3 is TGCGCCAGCAGTGAGTCCGGGGGGGACCTCTCTGGAAACACCATATATTTT. It translates to CASSESGGDLSGNTIYF.

The chain uses TRBV5-1 and TRBJ2-1, with 7 bases aligning to TRBD1. The CDR3 contains 15 residues. The trim removed 2 bases at V and 2 bases at J, leaving 4 bases unmatched. Germline CDR1 and CDR2: SGHRS and YFSETQ. The CDR3 is CASSFRDRAYNEQFF. CDR3 bases: TGCGCCAGCAGCTTCCGGGACAGAGCCTACAATGAGCAGTTCTTC.

This chain joins TRBV30 and TRBJ1-6; TRBD1 matches 7 bases. This CDR3 comprises 12 residues. V lost 5 bases and J lost 10; bases outside the gene matches: 5. Germline assignment: CDR1 GTSNPN and CDR2 SVGIG (reference sequence). CDR3 DNA sequence: TGTGCCTGGGACAGGGTGGGCTCACCCCTCCACTTT. It encodes CAWDRVGSPLHF.

The rearrangement joins TRBV6-6 to TRBJ2-7, with 9 bases aligning to TRBD1. The CDR3 extends over 14 amino acids. With 5 bases clipped from V and 6 bases from J, the junction kept 8 bases outside the gene matches. Per germline, CDR1 MNHNY and CDR2 SVGAGI (reference sequence). DNA of the CDR3: TGTGCCAGCAGTCCCGGGACAGGGCCCCGCGAGCAGTACTTC. Amino acids: CASSPGTGPREQYF.

V is TRBV18 and J is TRBJ1-5; TRBD1 aligns across 8 bases. CDR3 length: 14 amino acids. With V trimmed by 6 bases and J by 7 bases, 8 bases remained unmatched. Germline V lookup: CDR1 KGHSH, CDR2 LQKENI. Here the CDR3 DNA reads TGTGCCAGCTCCGGACAGGGTGACGGACAGCCCCAGCATTTT. The encoded protein is CASSGQGDGQPQHF.

This clone showed up just a few times. The chain joins TRBV7-6 to TRBJ1-4, with D possibly TRBD1 on 5 matching bases. Germline assignment: CDR1 SGHVS and CDR2 FNYEAQ. V lost 4 bases and J 7 bases, leaving 10 bases between the germline ends. The CDR3 consists of 13 residues. CDR3 amino acids: CASSSQGGEKLFF. The CDR3 nucleotides read TGTGCCAGCAGCTCCCAGGGAGGTGAAAAACTGTTTTTT.